This passage covers 12 T cell receptor beta chains from one sample sequenced in a study of graft-versus-host responses after intestinal transplantation. Some clones are missing from TCRdb's copy, which holds only in-frame ones; the method was immunoSEQ multiplex PCR. This table holds more than 65,000 clones, less than 95% found once. Their antigen targets remain unknown. Sample: unstimulated CD8+ T cells sorted from spleen or lymph node cells, taken before intestinal transplant. The receptor set was obtained from a human donor who received an intestinal transplant.

The chain recombines TRBV27 with TRBJ2-1; 11 bases align to TRBD2. The junction had 12 bases not matched to a gene; V was cut back by 8 bases and J by 6 bases. Germline CDR1 and CDR2: MNHEY and SMNVEV (reference sequence). CDR3 length: 16 amino acids. In DNA form, the CDR3 reads TGTGCCAGCGGCCGTAGCGGGGGGGCCGTTCCCAATGAGCAGTTCTTC. Its translation is CASGRSGGAVPNEQFF.

The V call is TRBV6-5, the J call TRBJ1-2; 8 bases fit TRBD1. The CDR3 has 15 amino acids. V lost 5 bases, J lost 5 bases, and 10 bases stayed unmatched. Germline values: CDR1 MNHEY, CDR2 SVGAGI. The CDR3 here is CASSGQGRTRYGYTF. The CDR3, as DNA: TGTGCCAGCAGTGGACAGGGACGGACCCGTTATGGCTACACCTTC.

The chain couples TRBV9 to TRBJ2-1; D is uncertain. V lost 4 bases and J lost 2, with 13 bases in between. This CDR3 comprises 15 residues. Germline loops: CDR1 SGDLS, CDR2 YYNGEE. The CDR3 DNA reads as TGTGCCAGCAGCCCTACCATTCCCGCCTACAATGAGCAGTTCTTC. It codes for CASSPTIPAYNEQFF.

The rearrangement joins TRBV12-5 to TRBJ2-3; 8 bases agree with TRBD2. The CDR3 is 15 amino acids. The ends lost 0 bases at V and 1 base at J; junction bases unmatched: 0. Germline assignment: CDR1 LGHNT and CDR2 FRNRAP. The CDR3: CASGLVAGGTDTQYF. The CDR3 coding sequence is TGTGCTAGTGGTTTGGTAGCGGGGGGCACAGATACGCAGTATTTT.

This clone came up once. The chain couples TRBV9 to TRBJ1-1, with 8 nucleotides matching TRBD1. The CDR3 runs to 14 residues. Germline V gene sequence: CDR1 SGDLS, CDR2 YYNGEE. V gave up 4 bases and J gave up 7 bases; unmatched junction bases: 9. The CDR3 region has the DNA TGTGCCAGCAGCACCCAGGGGGCGAGTGATGAAGCTTTCTTT. It encodes CASSTQGASDEAFF.

This rearrangement joins TRBV7-9 to TRBJ2-5, with 7 nucleotides matching TRBD2. This CDR3 region has 13 residues. Trimming at V came to 5 bases and at J to 5 bases, leaving 5 bases not matched to a gene. Germline-derived CDR1 and CDR2 are SEHNR and FQNEAQ (reference sequence). This chain's CDR3 is CASSPSGVETQYF. The CDR3 bases are TGTGCCAGCAGCCCGAGCGGGGTGGAGACCCAGTACTTC.

The chain couples TRBV6-5 to TRBJ1-6; the D gene is possibly TRBD1 (5 bases). Germline V gene lookup returns CDR1 MNHEY and CDR2 SVGAGI. Trimming stripped 4 bases from V and 13 bases from J, with 14 bases between. This CDR3 is 13 amino acids long. The CDR3 reads CASSLTGVWPLHF. The CDR3 DNA reads as TGTGCCAGCAGTTTGACGGGGGTATGGCCCCTCCACTTT.

This chain links TRBV6-5 with TRBJ1-1, with D unresolved. Germline V CDR1 and CDR2: MNHEY, SVGAGI. Deletions cut 6 bases from V and 6 bases from J, with 8 bases between. CDR3 length equals 11 residues. CDR3 in DNA: TGTGCCAGCAGGGACGGGGCTGAAGCTTTCTTT. This translates into CASRDGAEAFF.

This chain links TRBV5-6 with TRBJ2-1, with TRBD2 matching over 9 bases. The CDR3 totals 13 residues. The germline V gene encodes CDR1 SGHDT and CDR2 YYEEEE. After removal of 0 bases from V and 9 bases from J, the junction contained 1 base not matched to a gene. CDR3 sequence reads: CASSLASGVEQFF. CDR3 DNA: TGTGCCAGCAGCTTGGCTAGCGGGGTTGAGCAGTTCTTC.

The J gene is TRBJ2-7, the V gene TRBV14; TRBD2 matches at 8 bases. Germline-derived CDR1 and CDR2 are SGHDN and FVKESK. V lost 0 bases and J lost 5; bases outside the gene matches: 9. There are 16 residues in the CDR3. The CDR3 bases are TGTGCCAGCAGCCAAGATGCGCTAAGGACTAGCAACGAGCAGTACTTC. It encodes CASSQDALRTSNEQYF.

V and J are TRBV9 and TRBJ2-3; D may be TRBD2 (7 bases). The CDR3 extends over 11 amino acids. Germline CDR1 SGDLS, CDR2 YYNGEE. V lost 7 bases to trimming and J lost 8 bases, with 11 bases between them. The CDR3 protein is CASEGGGTQYF. For the CDR3, the DNA is TGTGCCAGCGAGGGGGGGGGTACGCAGTATTTT.

V usage is TRBV27 and J usage is TRBJ1-6; 7 positions match TRBD1. Germline V gene lookup returns CDR1 MNHEY and CDR2 SMNVEV (reference sequence). The CDR3 runs to 14 residues. V dropped 7 bases and J dropped 9; count of bases not matched to a gene: 9. The CDR3 loop reads CASTPTGIASPLHF. The CDR3 DNA reads TGTGCCAGCACCCCGACAGGGATCGCTTCACCCCTCCACTTT.